One sample yielded the 24 T cell receptor beta chains listed below, sequenced in a study of T-cell reconstitution after alpha-beta-depleted transplantation in children. Unique molecular identifiers were used in preparing the TCRbeta library. One entry per CDR3 protein results from TCRdb running MiXCR on the PCR reads. Of a few hundred thousand distinct CDR3 sequences in the sample, around 13% are singletons; the top ten hold over 2%. The starting material was PBMCs, mostly from graft donor cells, obtained 360 days after TCRalphabeta/CD19-depleted stem cell transplant. The receptors derive from a male patient between 5 and 17 years old who had a stem cell transplant for acute myeloid leukemia, so the T cells may come from the graft donor.

Turning to this clonotype: This clone may be a read error of a much larger clone one base away. The V gene is TRBV7-3, the J gene TRBJ2-1; D is uncertain. The CDR3 totals 14 residues. Germline lookup yields CDR1 SGHTA and CDR2 FQGTGA. The CDR3 is CATSLSPRGGEQFF. As DNA, the CDR3 is TGTGCCACCAGCTTAAGCCCCCGAGGCGGTGAGCAGTTCTTC.

This clonotype was detected a few times. CDR3 DNA: TGCGCCAGCAGTGAGTCACGTCGGATCCACAATGAGCAGTTCTTC. Translated, it gives CASSESRRIHNEQFF. The chain is built from TRBV10-2 and TRBJ2-1; D is undetermined. CDR3 size: 15 residues. V was shortened by 0 bases and J by 5 bases, with 11 bases between the two germline ends. CDR1 WSHSY and CDR2 SAAADI come from the germline V gene.

Ten or more counts support this clonotype. V and J are TRBV29-1 and TRBJ1-1; 7 bases line up with TRBD1. V gave up 7 bases and J gave up 4 bases; unmatched junction bases: 12. Germline loops: CDR1 SQVTM, CDR2 ANQGSEA. The CDR3 covers 14 residues. For the CDR3, the DNA is TGCAGCGCCCAGAAGACAGGGTATACCACTGAAGCTTTCTTT. Its translation: CSAQKTGYTTEAFF.

The genes are TRBV5-1 and TRBJ2-5; tentatively, D is TRBD2 (6 bases). With 5 bases removed from V and 5 bases from J, the gap between germline ends came to 19 bases. Germline V CDR1 and CDR2: SGHRS, YFSETQ. There are 15 residues in the CDR3. The CDR3 DNA reads as TGCGCCAGCAGGACAATCCGGGAGCCGGGCGAGACCCAGTACTTC. This translates into CASRTIREPGETQYF.

This clonotype was found a few times. This rearrangement joins TRBV3-1 to TRBJ1-2; the match to TRBD1 covers 8 bases. The germline V gene has CDR1 LGHDT and CDR2 YNNKEL (reference sequence). The V segment lost 4 bases and the J segment 1 base; nucleotides outside the gene matches: 8. This CDR3 region has 16 residues. The CDR3 spells CASSRQGKNHNYGYTF. The CDR3 DNA is TGTGCCAGCAGCCGACAGGGGAAGAACCATAACTATGGCTACACCTTC.

This clonotype has a count of ten or more. V gene TRBV20-1 combines with J gene TRBJ2-2; no firm D call. V was clipped by 6 bases and J by 1 base, with 15 bases between them. Germline CDR1 and CDR2: DFQATT and SNEGSKA (reference sequence). This CDR3 has 15 residues. The CDR3 spells CSAQDPRENTGELFF. The CDR3 DNA is TGCAGTGCGCAGGACCCTAGAGAGAACACCGGGGAGCTGTTTTTT.

This clonotype was detected ten times or more. J is TRBJ2-6 and V is TRBV28; maybe TRBD2 (6 bases). The CDR3 is made up of 18 amino acids. Germline V gene data show CDR1 as MDHEN and CDR2 as SYDVKM. V was pared by 1 base and J by 2 bases, with 15 bases between. CDR3 loop: CASSLSGLNFAGANVLTF. Written as DNA, the CDR3 is TGTGCCAGCAGTTTATCGGGACTTAATTTTGCTGGGGCCAACGTCCTGACTTTC.

The V gene is TRBV4-3, the J gene TRBJ2-3; 9 bases are shared with TRBD2. V was pared by 6 bases and J by 3 bases, with 7 bases of the junction left unmatched. There are 15 residues in the CDR3. Looked up from germline, CDR1 is LGHNA and CDR2 is YSLEER. The CDR3 nucleotides read TGCGCCAGCAGTCGGACTAGCGTGGGAACAGATACGCAGTATTTT. It is translated as CASSRTSVGTDTQYF.

Many counts were recorded for this clonotype. The CDR3 region is CASSLWGTGGTVIEKLFF. As DNA, the CDR3 is TGTGCCAGCAGTTTATGGGGGACAGGGGGCACGGTAATCGAAAAACTGTTTTTT. V and J are TRBV27 and TRBJ1-4; 12 positions match TRBD1. Trimming at V came to 1 base and at J to 8 bases, leaving 11 bases not matched to a gene. Germline V gene sequence: CDR1 MNHEY, CDR2 SMNVEV (reference sequence). The CDR3 runs to 18 residues.

This clonotype showed up just a few times. The chain links TRBV27 to TRBJ2-7; 13 positions agree with TRBD2. Germline values: CDR1 MNHEY, CDR2 SMNVEV (reference sequence). After removal of 4 bases from V and 2 bases from J, the junction contained 5 bases not matched to a gene. This CDR3 region has 16 residues. The CDR3 protein is CASSSSLAGGTYEQYF. The CDR3 region has the DNA TGTGCCAGCAGTTCGTCACTAGCGGGAGGGACCTACGAGCAGTACTTC.

In its sample, this clonotype was seen a few times. This sequence joins TRBV6-5 and TRBJ1-2; D call uncertain. The CDR3 has 14 amino acids. V lost 4 bases and J lost 2, with 11 bases in between. Germline loops: CDR1 MNHEY, CDR2 SVGAGI. The CDR3 loop reads CASSSIDGNYGYTF. The CDR3 region has the DNA TGTGCCAGCAGTTCCATTGACGGGAACTATGGCTACACCTTC.

This clonotype was detected only a few times. V and J are TRBV25-1 and TRBJ2-7, with TRBD1 matching over 8 bases. The V and J ends lost 4 bases and 0 bases, in that order; junction bases with no gene match: 2. The length of the CDR3 is 14 residues. The V gene's germline CDR1 is MGHDK and CDR2 SYGVNS. CDR3 amino acids: CASSGQGASYEQYF. For the CDR3, the DNA is TGTGCCAGCAGTGGTCAGGGGGCCTCCTACGAGCAGTACTTC.

This clonotype was seen many times. The chain carries TRBV14 and TRBJ2-1, with 10 positions matching TRBD1. The CDR3 is 15 residues long. V was pared by 4 bases and J by 7 bases, with 7 bases of the junction left unmatched. In germline, CDR1 is SGHDN, CDR2 FVKESK. This CDR3 reads CASSRRQGAWNEQFF. The CDR3 bases are TGTGCCAGCAGCCGCCGACAGGGGGCGTGGAATGAGCAGTTCTTC.

CDR3 residues: CASSPRDREKETQYF. The CDR3 DNA sequence: TGTGCCAGCAGCCCTCGGGACAGGGAAAAAGAGACCCAGTACTTC. The V gene is TRBV9, the J gene TRBJ2-5; 9 bases match TRBD1. CDR3 length: 15 amino acids. The germline V gene encodes CDR1 SGDLS and CDR2 YYNGEE. With V trimmed by 4 bases and J by 3 bases, 7 bases remained unmatched.

This clonotype was counted a few times. The chain carries TRBV7-3 and TRBJ1-1; D is perhaps TRBD1 (6 bases). CDR3 length equals 13 residues. Trimming took 5 bases from V and 5 from J, leaving 12 bases between them. The germline gives CDR1 SGHTA, CDR2 FQGTGA. CDR3 amino acids: CASSPGGQTEAFF. In DNA, the CDR3 is TGTGCCAGCAGCCCCGGGGGGCAAACTGAAGCTTTCTTT. Using reference TRBV7-3 and TRBJ1-1 for the parts outside the CDR3, the full variable domain is GAGVSQTPSNKVTEKGKYVELRCDPISGHTALYWYRQSLGQGPEFLIYFQGTGAADDSGLPNDRFFAVRPEGSVSTLKIQRTERGDSAVYLCASSPGGQTEAFFGQGTRLTVV.

V usage is TRBV4-2 and J usage is TRBJ1-5, with D possibly being TRBD1 (5 bases). The V end was cut by 4 bases, the J end by 0 bases, with 13 bases between. The germline V gene has CDR1 LGHNA and CDR2 YNFKEQ. This CDR3 is built from 16 residues. The CDR3 protein is CASSRGTAYSNQPQHF. The CDR3 nucleotides read TGTGCCAGCAGCCGAGGGACGGCTTATAGCAATCAGCCCCAGCATTTT.

In its sample, this clonotype was seen a few times. The chain has TRBV4-3 and TRBJ2-7; D is undetermined. Trimming stripped 0 bases from V and 1 base from J, with 10 bases between. The germline gives CDR1 LGHNA, CDR2 YSLEER. There are 15 residues in the CDR3. The CDR3 DNA reads as TGCGCCAGCAGCCAAGATCGTAGCAGATCCTACGAGCAGTACTTC. Translation: CASSQDRSRSYEQYF.

This chain links TRBV9 with TRBJ2-3, with 9 bases that match TRBD1. V dropped 4 bases and J dropped 2; count of bases not matched to a gene: 11. CDR3 length equals 17 residues. Germline assignment: CDR1 SGDLS and CDR2 YYNGEE. The CDR3 protein is CASSSRTGANSTDTQYF. The CDR3 DNA follows: TGTGCCAGCAGCTCCAGGACAGGGGCGAACTCCACAGATACGCAGTATTTT.

This clonotype came up a few times. The chain has TRBV12-3 or TRBV12-4 and TRBJ2-1, with D tentatively TRBD1 (6 bases). The length of the CDR3 is 15 residues. Trimming stripped 6 bases from V and 5 bases from J, with 17 bases between. CDR3: CASSLIPDRNNEQFF. The CDR3 DNA reads as TGTGCCAGCAGCCTCATTCCGGACAGAAACAATGAGCAGTTCTTC.

In its sample, this clonotype was seen a few times. The V call is TRBV25-1, the J call TRBJ2-7; D not certain. Trimming left V 7 bases short and J 1 base short, with 11 bases between. CDR3 size: 13 residues. In germline, CDR1 is MGHDK, CDR2 SYGVNS. CDR3 sequence: CASKPAPSYEQYF. The CDR3 region has the DNA TGTGCCAGCAAACCTGCTCCTTCCTACGAGCAGTACTTC.

This clonotype was detected ten times or more. The rearrangement joins TRBV5-8 to TRBJ2-1, with D possibly TRBD2 on 6 matching bases. The CDR3 is 17 amino acids. Germline loops: CDR1 SGHTS, CDR2 YDEGEE. The V end lost 4 bases, the J end lost 4 bases, and 21 bases lay between the germline ends. The DNA of the CDR3 is TGTGCCAGCAGCCCCCACCGGGGGTCCCTCGCTTACAATGAGCAGTTCTTC. It codes for CASSPHRGSLAYNEQFF.

A single count supports this clonotype. The gene calls are TRBV2 and TRBJ1-1; D unclear. Trimming removed 6 bases at V and 1 base at J, with 12 bases between. Looked up from germline, CDR1 is SNHLY and CDR2 is FYNNEI. The CDR3 loop spans 14 amino acids. CDR3: CASRRRTGNTEAFF. DNA of the CDR3: TGTGCCAGCAGGCGAAGGACCGGGAACACTGAAGCTTTCTTT.

This clonotype has a handful of counts. The J gene is TRBJ1-5, the V gene TRBV12-3 or TRBV12-4; 7 positions match TRBD1. V lost 6 bases to trimming and J lost 9 bases; unmatched junction nucleotides: 11. The CDR3 extends over 14 amino acids. The chain's CDR3 is CASSYLQGKRPQHF. The CDR3 DNA is TGTGCCAGCAGCTACTTACAGGGGAAGCGGCCCCAGCATTTT.

This clonotype was recorded many times. The genes are TRBV2 and TRBJ2-1; D remains unclear. The V gene lost 1 base and the J gene lost 7 bases, with 8 bases spanning the gap. The germline CDR1 and CDR2 sequences are SNHLY and FYNNEI. The CDR3 length is 13 residues. Here the CDR3 reads CASSEGSQNEQFF. The CDR3 DNA follows: TGTGCCAGCAGTGAAGGGTCTCAAAATGAGCAGTTCTTC.